This T cell receptor beta chain was captured by sequencing in a study of control samples from healthy donors and cancer patients. The repertoire was sequenced with immunoSEQ multiplex PCR; TCRdb's copy has only in-frame clones and lacks some. The sample carries some 250,000 clones, over 75% recorded once. Germline CDR1 SGHAT, CDR2 FQDESV (reference sequence). The V gene lost 5 bases and the J gene lost 2 bases, with 15 bases spanning the gap. The CDR3 sequence is 15 residues long. The J gene is TRBJ2-5, the V gene TRBV11-1; tentative D call: TRBD1 (6 bases). The sequencing input was PBMCs. The receptor was derived from a woman aged 55-70 years with lung cancer. CDR3 sequence: CASSPLGQGQETQYF. The CDR3, as DNA: TGTGCCAGCAGCCCTCTGGGGCAGGGGCAAGAGACCCAGTACTTC.